This T cell receptor beta chain was documented in a study of Graves' ophthalmopathy and Graves' hyperthyroidism. The ends were cut back, 3 bases at V and 7 bases at J, with 16 bases in the middle. Per germline, CDR1 SNHLY and CDR2 FYNNEI. This CDR3 contains 15 residues. This clonotype was picked up a small number of times. Antigen specificity is unknown. Amplification of TCR beta CDR3 regions used RNA transcripts. The workflow started with a first-round RT-PCR run with HTBI primers and then moved on to a second-round multiplex PCR. Each CDR3 protein is one row after TCRdb ran MiXCR on the multiplex PCR reads. The sample lists roughly 400,000 distinct CDR3 sequences; over 15% were seen once. Hyperthyroidism patients, all newly diagnosed, had under 2 months' duration and ages of 18 to 65. Clinical symptoms, serum thyroxine, TRAb, thyroid ultrasound and orbital computed tomography were relied on for diagnosis. 10 ml of fresh blood yielded the PBMCs by density gradient.

Broader study findings: Appearing in blood as well were most expanded thyroid clonotypes above 0.001 frequency.

The gene calls are TRBV2 and TRBJ1-3; D uncertain. The sample consisted of peripheral blood. The TCR sequence derives from a woman aged 18-29 years with stable Graves' hyperthyroidism. In DNA, the CDR3 is TGTGCCAGCAGTGACCGCGGATTCTCGGGGAACACCATATATTTT. Translating it yields CASSDRGFSGNTIYF. The whole variable domain, remainder taken from reference TRBV2 and TRBJ1-3, is EPEVTQTPSHQVTQMGQEVILRCVPISNHLYFYWYRQILGQKVEFLVSFYNNEISEKSEIFDDQFSVERPDGSNFTLKIRSTKLEDSAMYFCASSDRGFSGNTIYFGEGSWLTVV.